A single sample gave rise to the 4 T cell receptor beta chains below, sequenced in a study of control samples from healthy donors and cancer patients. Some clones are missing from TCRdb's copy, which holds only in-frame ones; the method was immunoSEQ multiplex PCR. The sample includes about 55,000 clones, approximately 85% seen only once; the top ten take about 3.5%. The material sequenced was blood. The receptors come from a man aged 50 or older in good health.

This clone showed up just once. In DNA, the CDR3 is TGTGCCAGCAGCTTGGCAGGGGCTAGCTACAATGAGCAGTTCTTC. It specifies CASSLAGASYNEQFF. This sequence joins TRBV5-8 and TRBJ2-1; a weak D match, TRBD1 (6 bases). The germline CDR1 and CDR2 sequences are SGHTS and YDEGEE. V was cut by 0 bases and J by 3 bases, with 10 bases left in between. The length of the CDR3 is 15 residues.

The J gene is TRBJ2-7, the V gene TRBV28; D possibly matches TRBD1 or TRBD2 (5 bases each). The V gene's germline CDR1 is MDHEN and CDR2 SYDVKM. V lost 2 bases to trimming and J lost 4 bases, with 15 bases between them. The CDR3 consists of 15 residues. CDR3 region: CASSLGDPRGYEQYF. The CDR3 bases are TGTGCCAGCAGTTTAGGGGACCCTCGAGGGTACGAGCAGTACTTC.

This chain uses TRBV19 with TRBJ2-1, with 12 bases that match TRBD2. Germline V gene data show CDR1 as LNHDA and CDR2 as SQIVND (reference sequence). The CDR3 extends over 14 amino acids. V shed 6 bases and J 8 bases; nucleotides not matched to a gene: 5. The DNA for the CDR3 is TGTGCCAGTAGGTCTCTAGCGGGAGGGGATGAGCAGTTCTTC. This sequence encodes CASRSLAGGDEQFF.

CDR3 residues: CASSPGTSGGDTQYF. DNA for the CDR3: TGCGCCAGCAGCCCCGGGACTAGCGGGGGGGATACGCAGTATTTT. The rearrangement joins TRBV5-1 to TRBJ2-3, with 15 bases matching TRBD2. This CDR3 contains 15 residues. CDR1 and CDR2 from the germline V gene are SGHRS and YFSETQ. The V and J ends lost 4 bases and 6 bases, in that order; junction bases with no gene match: 3.